This T cell receptor (beta chain) was identified during a study of blood T cell repertoires in COVID-19. Study-level background: Nucleic acid was either cDNA or gDNA, and it came from T cells, B-cell-depleted T cells, or PBMCs.

In the original workflow: For nucleated cells, counts were estimated from reference gene primer amplification. Produced via immunoSEQ multiplex PCR; TCRdb's table is partial and in-frame only. For V, J and clone size, that table is used; D and trimming come from the DNA. The sample includes 450,000 or so clones, roughly 91% of them seen just once. Those enrolled, adults aged roughly 18 to 90 years, came from about two dozen US areas. Assignment of participants to cohorts was predicated upon participant-reported clinical history. Trimming removed 5 bases from V and 3 bases from J; junction bases left unmatched: 5. This CDR3 has 14 residues. Germline values: CDR1 SNHLY, CDR2 FYNNEI.

The sequence was collected from a man between 18 and 29 years old who had recovered from COVID-19. The chain employs TRBV2 and TRBJ1-1, with 8 bases lining up with TRBD1. The specimen sequenced was PBMCs or T cells enriched from blood (not recorded which). CDR3 in DNA: TGTGCCAGCAGTCGTCAGGGGGCTGACACTGAAGCTTTCTTT. Its translation is CASSRQGADTEAFF.